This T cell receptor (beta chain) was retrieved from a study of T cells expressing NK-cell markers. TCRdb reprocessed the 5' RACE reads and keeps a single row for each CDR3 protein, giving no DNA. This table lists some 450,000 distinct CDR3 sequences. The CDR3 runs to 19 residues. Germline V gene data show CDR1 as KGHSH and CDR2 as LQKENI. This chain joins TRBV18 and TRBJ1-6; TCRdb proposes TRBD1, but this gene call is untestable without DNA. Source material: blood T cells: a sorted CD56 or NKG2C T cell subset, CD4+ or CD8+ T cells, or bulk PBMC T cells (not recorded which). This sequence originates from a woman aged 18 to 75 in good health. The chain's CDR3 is CASSPRGSPDSSYNSPLHF.